This TCR beta chain was found in a study of human T cells and chemical hapten exposure. Germline V lookup: CDR1 SGDLS, CDR2 YYNGEE. Trimming took 3 bases from V and 7 from J; bases not matched to a gene: 3. CDR3 size: 14 residues. In TCRdb, the RACE reads were re-called with MiXCR into one record per CDR3 protein. The data show approximately 160,000 distinct CDR3 sequences, around 30% seen once. Time point reported: patch test 3, about 24 weeks after DPC sensitization. Sample treatment: therapeutic diphenylcyclopropenone sensitization with weekly scalp DPC. This specimen consisted of whole blood, obtained in connection with sensitization to the hapten diphenylcyclopropenone (DPC). The V call is TRBV9, the J call TRBJ2-1; 11 nucleotides line up with TRBD2. The sequence derives from a woman younger than 35 with alopecia areata. Some clones in this sample may be carry-over from other donors' samples. The CDR3 spells CASSATSGRNEQFF. CDR3 DNA sequence: TGTGCCAGCAGCGCAACTAGCGGGAGAAATGAGCAGTTCTTC.